This TCR beta chain was sequenced for a study of blood T cell repertoires in COVID-19. Study-level background: Both acute and convalescent COVID-19 samples were obtained from the United States, Italy and Spain. PBMCs, B-cell-depleted T cells, or T cells were the source of the cDNA or gDNA that made up the material.

In the study's own analysis: Amplification of reference gene primers was used by the study to estimate nucleated cell counts. Generated by immunoSEQ multiplex PCR, the TCRdb table keeps only in-frame clones and is missing some. D and trimming come from the DNA, and the V and J calls and clone size come from that table. The sample holds about 76,000 clones, approximately 85% seen once. Germline loops: CDR1 SGHAT, CDR2 FQDESV (reference sequence). Trimming took 0 bases from V and 2 from J; bases not matched to a gene: 2. The CDR3 contains 17 residues. The Seattle patients, enrolled during active infection, were followed longitudinally.

This receptor was identified in a man between 60 and 75 years old with COVID-19, enrolled during active disease. The chain combines TRBV11-1 with TRBJ2-1; 12 nucleotides align to TRBD2. Sequencing input: peripheral blood. The CDR3, as DNA: TGTGCCAGCAGCTTAGCTCGACTAGCGGGGGCCTACAATGAGCAGTTCTTC. This encodes CASSLARLAGAYNEQFF.